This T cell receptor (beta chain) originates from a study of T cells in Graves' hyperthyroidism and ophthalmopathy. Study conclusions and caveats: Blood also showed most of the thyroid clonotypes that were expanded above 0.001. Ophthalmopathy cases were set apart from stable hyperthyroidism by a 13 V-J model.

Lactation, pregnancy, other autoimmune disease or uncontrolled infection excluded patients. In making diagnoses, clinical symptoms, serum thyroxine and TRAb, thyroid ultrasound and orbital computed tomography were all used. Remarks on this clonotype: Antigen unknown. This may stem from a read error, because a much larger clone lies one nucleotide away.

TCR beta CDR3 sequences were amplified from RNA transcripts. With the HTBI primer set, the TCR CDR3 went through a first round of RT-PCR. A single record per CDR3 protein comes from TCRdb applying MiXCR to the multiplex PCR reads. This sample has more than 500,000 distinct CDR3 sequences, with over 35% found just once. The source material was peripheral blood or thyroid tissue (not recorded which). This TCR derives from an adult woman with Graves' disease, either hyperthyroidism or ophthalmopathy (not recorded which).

DNA for the CDR3: TGCAGTGCTAGACATGGGACAGGTGATTCACCCCGCCACTTT. Translating gives CSARHGTGDSPRHF. V usage is TRBV20-1 and J usage is TRBJ1-6; TRBD1 matches at 8 bases. The CDR3 covers 14 residues. In germline, CDR1 is DFQATT, CDR2 SNEGSKA (reference sequence).